A single sample gave rise to the 21 T cell receptor beta chains below, sequenced in a study of early T cells in non-severe SARS-CoV-2 infection. TCRdb independently ran MiXCR on the 5' RACE reads; one entry per CDR3 protein. The sample lists approximately 70,000 distinct CDR3 sequences; around 12% were seen once. The sequences come from whole blood, collected at baseline. The source of these receptors is an adult who was a healthcare worker with PCR-confirmed SARS-CoV-2 infection or an uninfected control (not recorded which).

In its sample, this clonotype was seen many times. V and J are TRBV20-1 and TRBJ2-2, with 7 bases that match TRBD2. The CDR3 runs 15 residues. Unmatched junction bases numbered 3, after V lost 1 base and J lost 1 base. Looked up from germline, CDR1 is DFQATT and CDR2 is SNEGSKA (reference sequence). CDR3 coding DNA: TGCAGTGCTAGAGTAGCGGGTCGGAACACCGGGGAGCTGTTTTTT. Translated: CSARVAGRNTGELFF.

The chain links TRBV7-2 to TRBJ1-2; no clear D gene. CDR3 size: 14 residues. Between the trimmed V and J ends, which lost 3 bases and 0 bases, there was a span of 8 bases. Germline-derived CDR1 and CDR2 are SGHTA and FQGNSA. The CDR3 DNA follows: TGTGCCAGCAGCTTGGGTCCCACTAACTATGGCTACACCTTC. Translation gives CASSLGPTNYGYTF. The full variable domain, rest sourced from reference TRBV7-2 and TRBJ1-2, is GAGVSQSPSNKVTEKGKDVELRCDPISGHTALYWYRQSLGQGLEFLIYFQGNSAPDKSGLPSDRFSAERTGGSVSTLTIQRTQQEDSAVYLCASSLGPTNYGYTFGSGTRLTVV.

This clonotype was seen many times. This chain connects TRBV19 to TRBJ2-4; D remains ambiguous. The CDR3 has 15 residues. Germline values: CDR1 LNHDA, CDR2 SQIVND (reference sequence). V dropped 4 bases and J dropped 3 bases, with 13 bases sitting between them. CDR3 sequence (DNA): TGTGCCAGTAGTACCCTAGGGCTGGGCAAAAACATTCAGTACTTC. Its protein is CASSTLGLGKNIQYF.

The rearrangement links TRBV7-6 to TRBJ2-6; unclear D gene. Germline values: CDR1 SGHVS, CDR2 FNYEAQ. This CDR3 has 16 residues. Between the trimmed V and J ends, which lost 0 bases and 2 bases, there was a span of 8 bases. The CDR3 DNA follows: TGTGCCAGCAGCTTAGCGGCCCGAGCTGGGGCCAACGTCCTGACTTTC. It yields the protein CASSLAARAGANVLTF.

The chain employs TRBV28 and TRBJ1-1, with D perhaps matching TRBD1 (6 bases). V gave up 2 bases and J gave up 0 bases, with 10 bases separating them. This CDR3 region has 15 residues. Per germline, CDR1 MDHEN and CDR2 SYDVKM. DNA of the CDR3: TGTGCCAGCAGTTTAGTGGGGGGCTTGAACACTGAAGCTTTCTTT. Translation: CASSLVGGLNTEAFF.

This sequence joins TRBV18 and TRBJ2-7; 8 bases agree with TRBD2. This CDR3 comprises 15 residues. Germline lookup yields CDR1 KGHSH and CDR2 LQKENI. V was pared by 3 bases and J by 4 bases, with 8 bases of the junction left unmatched. The CDR3 nucleotides are TGTGCCAGCTCACCGGTGGTAGCGGGGAGGTACGAGCAGTACTTC. Amino acids: CASSPVVAGRYEQYF.

In its sample, this clonotype was seen a few times. The chain uses TRBV4-1 and TRBJ2-5; D assignment may be TRBD1 or TRBD2 (7 bases each). Trimming took off 1 base at V and 5 bases at J, with 17 bases between the two ends. Looked up from germline, CDR1 is MGHRA and CDR2 is YSYEKL. The CDR3 runs 16 residues. CDR3 coding DNA: TGCGCCAGCAGCCAAGCGAAACCCCAGGGGGGGGAGACCCAGTACTTC. This gives the protein CASSQAKPQGGETQYF.

This clonotype was found a few times. The chain combines TRBV4-2 with TRBJ2-7; D is possibly TRBD1 (5 bases). CDR3 length: 14 amino acids. CDR1 LGHNA and CDR2 YNFKEQ come from the germline V gene. Trimming pared 0 bases from V and 5 bases from J, leaving 11 bases between. The CDR3 protein is CASSQDRQGDEQYF. The CDR3 DNA reads as TGTGCCAGCAGCCAAGATAGGCAGGGCGACGAGCAGTACTTC.

At least ten counts were recorded for this clonotype. The V and J genes are TRBV19 and TRBJ2-3; 8 bases are a match to TRBD2. Germline CDR1 reads LNHDA; CDR2 reads SQIVND (reference sequence). V lost 1 base and J lost 5; bases outside the gene matches: 8. The CDR3 has 16 residues. In DNA form, the CDR3 reads TGTGCCAGTAGTATAGTAGGCGGGGGGAGCGAAGATACGCAGTATTTT. Its translation: CASSIVGGGSEDTQYF.

The chain uses TRBV18 and TRBJ2-3; no reliable D call. The CDR3 covers 15 residues. CDR1 and CDR2 (germline): KGHSH, LQKENI. The V end was cut by 6 bases, the J end by 4 bases, with 17 bases between. CDR3 DNA: TGTGCCAGCTCCCGCAGCGCCCGGAGCGCAGATACGCAGTATTTT. This gives the protein CASSRSARSADTQYF.

The chain carries TRBV7-3 and TRBJ2-5; 9 positions agree with TRBD1. Germline V CDR1 and CDR2: SGHTA, FQGTGA. J lost 2 bases, V lost 4 bases, and 2 bases had no gene match. CDR3 length equals 14 residues. The CDR3, as DNA: TGTGCCAGCAGCTGGGGGACAGGGCAAGAGACCCAGTACTTC. Residues: CASSWGTGQETQYF.

Ten or more counts support this clonotype. An end of the junction differs from the germline gene, which may be a read error. V usage is TRBV5-1 and J usage is TRBJ1-5; 8 bases match TRBD1. Germline assignment: CDR1 SGHRS and CDR2 YFSETQ. The CDR3 extends over 13 amino acids. CDR3 bases: TGTGCCAGCAGCCTGACAGGGGATCAGCCCCAGCATTTT. This gives the protein CASSLTGDQPQHF. The full variable domain, its missing parts supplied by reference TRBV5-1 and TRBJ1-5, is KAGVTQTPRYLIKTRGQQVTLSCSPISGHRSVSWYQQTPGQGLQFLFEYFSETQRNKGNFPGRFSGRQFSNSRSEMNVSTLELGDSALYLCASSLTGDQPQHFGDGTRLSIL.

This chain joins TRBV28 and TRBJ1-5; no definite D call. CDR3 length: 13 residues. Per germline, CDR1 MDHEN and CDR2 SYDVKM. Trimming took 3 bases from V and 6 from J, leaving 9 bases between them. CDR3: CASSFPSGQPQHF. CDR3 DNA: TGTGCCAGCAGTTTTCCGTCGGGTCAGCCCCAGCATTTT.

The table lists this clonotype with a few counts. V is TRBV5-4 and J is TRBJ2-3; maybe TRBD2 (6 bases). This CDR3 is built from 14 residues. Germline V gene lookup returns CDR1 SGHNT and CDR2 YYREEE (reference sequence). Trimming took 4 bases from V and 3 from J, leaving 12 bases between them. The CDR3 here is CASSAGLRTDTQYF. As DNA, the CDR3 is TGTGCCAGCAGCGCGGGACTCCGAACAGATACGCAGTATTTT.

This clonotype was detected ten times or more. V and J are TRBV11-2 and TRBJ1-2; no clear D. CDR1 SGHAT and CDR2 FQNNGV come from the germline V gene. Trimming took off 0 bases at V and 0 bases at J, with 14 bases between the two ends. This CDR3 has 17 amino acids. DNA of the CDR3: TGTGCCAGCAGCTTAGATCCCGCGGCAGCCTCTAACTATGGCTACACCTTC. Residues: CASSLDPAAASNYGYTF.

V gene TRBV12-3 or TRBV12-4 combines with J gene TRBJ1-4, with no clear D. Trimming shortened V by 1 base and J by 10 bases, and 13 bases separated the two germline ends. The CDR3 length is 14 residues. In DNA, the CDR3 is TGTGCCAGCAGTTTAGGAGGATCGGGGAGAAAACTGTTTTTT. Translating it yields CASSLGGSGRKLFF.

This clonotype has just a few counts. J is TRBJ1-2 and V is TRBV4-1, with 9 positions matching TRBD1. This CDR3 contains 16 residues. V shed 3 bases and J 4 bases; nucleotides not matched to a gene: 9. CDR1 MGHRA and CDR2 YSYEKL come from the germline V gene. CDR3 DNA sequence: TGCGCCAGCAGCCACCCCAGACAGGGGGAAGGCTATGGCTACACCTTC. Translation gives CASSHPRQGEGYGYTF.

The chain uses TRBV7-9 and TRBJ1-1; TRBD1 agrees at 7 bases. V lost 0 bases, J lost 2 bases, and 6 bases stayed unmatched. Germline-derived CDR1 and CDR2 are SEHNR and FQNEAQ (reference sequence). This CDR3 contains 16 residues. The CDR3 loop reads CASSLAGGQLNTEAFF. The CDR3 DNA follows: TGTGCCAGCAGCTTAGCAGGGGGACAGCTCAACACTGAAGCTTTCTTT.

This clonotype was detected many times. V gene TRBV6-6 combines with J gene TRBJ2-3; tentative D call: TRBD1 (6 bases). Germline V CDR1 and CDR2: MNHNY, SVGAGI (reference sequence). The CDR3 extends over 14 amino acids. Trimming stripped 6 bases from V and 1 base from J, with 11 bases between. CDR3 protein: CASSLGQRTDTQYF. The CDR3 region has the DNA TGTGCCAGCAGCCTCGGACAGCGCACAGATACGCAGTATTTT.

This clonotype has only a few counts. This chain connects TRBV10-3 to TRBJ2-5, with TRBD2 identical over 10 bases. The CDR3 runs 18 residues. Germline V gene data show CDR1 as ENHRY and CDR2 as SYGVKD. V gave up 2 bases and J gave up 0 bases; unmatched junction bases: 9. The CDR3 bases are TGTGCCATCAGTGAGCCCAACCCGACTAGCGGGTACCAAGAGACCCAGTACTTC. Residues: CAISEPNPTSGYQETQYF.

The chain carries TRBV10-1 and TRBJ2-7; D is uncertain. Germline CDR1 WNHNN, CDR2 SYGVQD (reference sequence). The CDR3 consists of 13 residues. V gave up 6 bases and J gave up 4 bases, with 13 bases separating them. The CDR3 region has the DNA TGCGCCAGCAGCAGAGTGGCAGCTTACGAGCAGTACTTC. It encodes CASSRVAAYEQYF.